This T cell receptor beta chain was observed in a study of early T cells in non-severe SARS-CoV-2 infection. The V and J ends lost 5 bases and 0 bases respectively, with 11 bases between them. Germline V CDR1 and CDR2: LNHDA, SQIVND (reference sequence). This CDR3 has 14 residues. In this sample, this clonotype turned up a few times. Each CDR3 protein is one row after TCRdb ran MiXCR on the 5' RACE reads. The sample has approximately 70,000 distinct CDR3 sequences; about 12% are singletons. The chain is built from TRBV19 and TRBJ2-7; no clear D. Sequencing used whole blood. The TCR was taken from an adult who was a healthcare worker with PCR-confirmed SARS-CoV-2 infection or an uninfected control (not recorded which). CDR3 nucleotide sequence: TGTGCCAGTAGTTTGGCAGAGAGCTCCTACGAGCAGTACTTC. Protein product: CASSLAESSYEQYF.